This passage covers 14 T cell receptor beta chains from one sample sequenced in a study of T cells after posttransplantation cyclophosphamide. Busulfan-fludarabine conditioning, marrow transplant, and cyclophosphamide on days +3 and +4 were administered. Produced via immunoSEQ multiplex PCR; TCRdb's table is partial and in-frame only. Seen here are 17,000 or so clones, about 77% observed once, and the top ten hold less than 35%. Sequences were derived from CD8+ T cells sorted from PBMCs, sampled just over 1,900 days after a stem cell transplant with posttransplant cyclophosphamide. The receptors stem from a female patient between 40 and 50 years old who received an allogeneic stem cell transplant from a related donor, was CMV-positive, and had no GVHD. Some T cells may be graft donor cells.

The chain uses TRBV9 and TRBJ2-1, with 9 nucleotides matching TRBD2. The CDR3 contains 15 residues. The trim removed 2 bases at V and 4 bases at J, leaving 4 bases unmatched. Germline CDR1 SGDLS, CDR2 YYNGEE. CDR3 loop: CASSVSSGTYNEQFF. The CDR3, as DNA: TGTGCCAGCAGCGTTTCTAGCGGGACTTACAATGAGCAGTTCTTC.

The genes are TRBV5-5 and TRBJ2-7; 8 bases map to TRBD1. The CDR3 runs to 16 residues. V trimming: 4 bases; J trimming: 0 bases; junction bases outside the gene matches: 9. The germline V gene encodes CDR1 SGHKS and CDR2 YYEKEE (reference sequence). CDR3 in amino acids: CASSPGGQGLSYEQYF. CDR3 DNA sequence: TGTGCCAGCAGCCCCGGTGGACAGGGACTCTCCTACGAGCAGTACTTC. Based on the CDR3 plus reference TRBV5-5 and TRBJ2-7, the full variable domain is DAGVTQSPTHLIKTRGQQVTLRCSPISGHKSVSWYQQVLGQGPQFIFQYYEKEERGRGNFPDRFSARQFPNYSSELNVNALLLGDSALYLCASSPGGQGLSYEQYFGPGTRLTVT.

By share, this clone ranks as medium-sized. V usage is TRBV4-1 and J usage is TRBJ1-5; 7 bases align to TRBD1. CDR3 size: 15 residues. V shed 3 bases and J 5 bases; nucleotides not matched to a gene: 7. Germline CDR1 MGHRA, CDR2 YSYEKL. CDR3 nucleotides: TGCGCCAGCAGCCAGATTCAGGGGGAGGATCAGCCCCAGCATTTT. It is translated as CASSQIQGEDQPQHF.

CDR3 bases: TGTGCCAGCAGCGGACAGGGGGTACATTTGGCTGGGGAGCTGTTTTTT. Translation gives CASSGQGVHLAGELFF. This chain uses TRBV9 with TRBJ2-2; 9 bases line up with TRBD1. J gave up 8 bases and V 3 bases, and 11 bases lay outside the gene matches. The germline gives CDR1 SGDLS, CDR2 YYNGEE. The CDR3 has 16 residues. Full variable domain (missing parts from reference TRBV9 and TRBJ2-2): DSGVTQTPKHLITATGQRVTLRCSPRSGDLSVYWYQQSLDQGLQFLIQYYNGEERAKGNILERFSAQQFPDLHSELNLSSLELGDSALYFCASSGQGVHLAGELFFGEGSRLTVL.

Worth noting for this clone: At one end, the junction sequence differs from germline, possibly due to a read error. The rearrangement joins TRBV7-7 to TRBJ2-3; 8 nucleotides align to TRBD1. There are 17 residues in the CDR3. CDR1 and CDR2 (germline): SSHAT, FNYEAQ (reference sequence). CDR3 nucleotides: TGTGCTAGCAGCTGCCCCTCCCCAGGGGGCCAGGGAAATACGCAGTATTTT. Translation gives CASSCPSPGGQGNTQYF.

This clone was recorded once. V is TRBV6-1 and J is TRBJ1-4; 7 nucleotides align to TRBD1. V shed 4 bases and J 8 bases; nucleotides not matched to a gene: 10. Germline loops: CDR1 MNHNS, CDR2 SASEGT. This CDR3 has 15 residues. The CDR3 here is CASSGTGAVREKLFF. The CDR3 DNA follows: TGTGCCAGCAGTGGAACAGGGGCCGTACGGGAAAAACTGTTTTTT.

The V gene is TRBV19, the J gene TRBJ2-1; possible D gene TRBD1, 6 bases. Trimming left V 6 bases short and J 9 bases short, with 12 bases between. The length of the CDR3 is 12 residues. CDR1 and CDR2 (germline): LNHDA, SQIVND (reference sequence). The CDR3 is CASSTGPREQFF. As DNA, the CDR3 is TGTGCCAGTAGCACAGGGCCCCGTGAGCAGTTCTTC.

The chain has TRBV6-6 and TRBJ2-7; TRBD1 agrees at 7 bases. The V gene end was trimmed by 4 bases and the J gene end by 3 bases; junction bases not matched to a gene: 12. CDR1 and CDR2 from the germline V gene are MNHNY and SVGAGI (reference sequence). The CDR3 length is 16 residues. The DNA for the CDR3 is TGTGCCAGCAGTTCCCACTTGACAGGGAGTTTCTACGAGCAGTACTTC. This sequence encodes CASSSHLTGSFYEQYF.

The chain recombines TRBV7-2 with TRBJ1-6, with D unresolved. Per the germline V gene, CDR1 is SGHTA and CDR2 is FQGNSA. This CDR3 region has 17 residues. Trimming took 1 base from V and 4 from J, leaving 14 bases between them. The CDR3 region is CASSLVTSHPYNSPLHF. CDR3 bases: TGTGCCAGCAGCTTAGTAACCAGTCACCCTTATAATTCACCCCTCCACTTT.

The chain is built from TRBV19 and TRBJ2-2, with TRBD1 identical over 10 bases. Germline trimming cut 4 bases from V and 6 bases from J; bases unmatched to any gene: 5. In germline, CDR1 is LNHDA, CDR2 SQIVND (reference sequence). CDR3 size: 15 residues. CDR3 sequence: CASSTRDRGSGELFF. The CDR3 DNA reads TGTGCCAGTAGTACCCGGGACAGGGGATCCGGGGAGCTGTTTTTT.

V and J are TRBV4-1 and TRBJ2-1; 7 positions match TRBD2. Germline V gene data show CDR1 as MGHRA and CDR2 as YSYEKL. V shed 0 bases and J 4 bases; nucleotides not matched to a gene: 6. CDR3 size: 16 residues. This chain's CDR3 is CASSQEGGNRYNEQFF. The CDR3 DNA is TGCGCCAGCAGCCAAGAGGGGGGGAACAGATACAATGAGCAGTTCTTC.

The chain employs TRBV7-9 and TRBJ1-4, with D perhaps TRBD1 (6 bases). The V end lost 5 bases, the J end lost 2 bases, and 15 bases lay between the germline ends. This CDR3 has 16 residues. Germline CDR1 is SEHNR and CDR2 is FQNEAQ (reference sequence). This CDR3 is CASSPRDRRTNEKLFF. The CDR3 coding sequence is TGTGCCAGCAGCCCACGAGACAGGAGGACTAATGAAAAACTGTTTTTT.

This chain connects TRBV28 to TRBJ2-1; 13 nucleotides agree with TRBD2. The CDR3 is 17 residues long. With V trimmed by 5 bases and J by 12 bases, 16 bases remained unmatched. Germline V gene sequence: CDR1 MDHEN, CDR2 SYDVKM. CDR3 DNA sequence: TGTGCCAGCAGTCCAGGACTAGCGGGGGAACGGTGGTCCGGGCAGTTCTTC. It encodes CASSPGLAGERWSGQFF.

The chain couples TRBV18 to TRBJ2-1; weak D call: TRBD2 (7 bases). Germline V gene sequence: CDR1 KGHSH, CDR2 LQKENI. The V end lost 6 bases, the J end lost 9 bases, and 21 bases lay between the germline ends. CDR3 length equals 15 residues. DNA of the CDR3: TGTGCCAGCTCCTCGCGTGGGGGGGCCTTTGGTGAGCAGTTCTTC. As protein: CASSSRGGAFGEQFF.